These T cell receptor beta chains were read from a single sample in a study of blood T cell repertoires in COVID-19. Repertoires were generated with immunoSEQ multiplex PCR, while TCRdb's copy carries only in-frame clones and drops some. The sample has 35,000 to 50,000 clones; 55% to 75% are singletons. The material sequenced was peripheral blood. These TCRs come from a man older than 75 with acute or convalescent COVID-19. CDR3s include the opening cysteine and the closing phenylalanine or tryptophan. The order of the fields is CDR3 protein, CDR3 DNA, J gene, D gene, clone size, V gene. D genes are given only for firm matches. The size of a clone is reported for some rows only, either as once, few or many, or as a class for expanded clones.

CDR3: CAAGTAQNSPLHF
DNA: TGTGCCGCCGGGACAGCGCAAAATTCACCCCTCCACTTT
J: TRBJ1-6
D: TRBD1
size: few
V: TRBV6-6

CDR3: CASSPRDRGTYEQYF
DNA: TGTGCCAGCAGCCCGCGGGACAGGGGAACCTACGAGCAGTACTTC
J: TRBJ2-7
D: TRBD1
size: -
V: TRBV7-9

CDR3: CASSSGSAFF
DNA: TGTGCCAGCAGTTCAGGATCAGCTTTCTTT
J: TRBJ1-1
D: -
size: -
V: TRBV6-2/TRBV6-3

CDR3: CASSFGTSGSYNEQFF
DNA: TGTGCCAGCAGCTTCGGGACTAGCGGGAGCTACAATGAGCAGTTCTTC
J: TRBJ2-1
D: TRBD2
size: once
V: TRBV7-6

CDR3: CASSPRFYGYTF
DNA: TGTGCCAGCTCCCCCAGATTTTATGGCTACACCTTC
J: TRBJ1-2
D: -
size: -
V: TRBV21-1

CDR3: CASSFTGSYNEQFF
DNA: TGTGCCAGCAGCTTCACAGGCTCCTACAATGAGCAGTTCTTC
J: TRBJ2-1
D: -
size: -
V: TRBV7-3

CDR3: CASSLAEAPDYGYTF
DNA: TGTGCCAGCAGCTTAGCGGAGGCCCCCGATTATGGCTACACCTTC
J: TRBJ1-2
D: -
size: few
V: TRBV7-9

CDR3: CASSLSGTGGEKLFF
DNA: TGCGCCAGCAGCTTATCCGGGACAGGGGGCGAAAAACTGTTTTTT
J: TRBJ1-4
D: TRBD1
size: -
V: TRBV5-1

CDR3: CASRVPPGLADNEQFF
DNA: TGTGCCAGCAGAGTACCTCCGGGACTAGCGGACAATGAGCAGTTCTTC
J: TRBJ2-1
D: TRBD2
size: -
V: TRBV11-2

CDR3: CASSPRTSYSYEQYF
DNA: TGTGCCAGCAGCCCCCGGACTAGCTACTCCTACGAGCAGTACTTC
J: TRBJ2-7
D: TRBD2
size: -
V: TRBV7-2

CDR3: CASSPVTSGGTYEQYF
DNA: TGTGCCAGCAGCCCGGTGACTAGCGGGGGAACCTACGAGCAGTACTTC
J: TRBJ2-7
D: TRBD2
size: -
V: TRBV7-6

CDR3: CASSERLTGGNEQFF
DNA: TGTGCCAGCAGCGAAAGGTTGACAGGGGGAAATGAGCAGTTCTTC
J: TRBJ2-1
D: TRBD1
size: -
V: TRBV7-9

CDR3: CASSPMDRAGTGELFF
DNA: TGTGCCAGTAGTCCAATGGACAGGGCGGGCACCGGGGAGCTGTTTTTT
J: TRBJ2-2
D: TRBD1
size: few
V: TRBV19

CDR3: CASSVEGQGATEAFF
DNA: TGTGCCAGCAGCGTAGAAGGACAGGGGGCAACTGAAGCTTTCTTT
J: TRBJ1-1
D: TRBD1
size: -
V: TRBV9

CDR3: CASSYAGYEQYF
DNA: TGTGCCAGCAGCTATGCAGGGTACGAGCAGTACTTC
J: TRBJ2-7
D: -
size: -
V: TRBV7-8

CDR3: CASSRAASPSNTGELFF
DNA: TGTGCCAGCAGCCGAGCTGCTAGCCCGAGTAACACCGGGGAGCTGTTTTTT
J: TRBJ2-2
D: -
size: few
V: TRBV3-1/TRBV3-2

CDR3: CASSPGWRGEANEQFF
DNA: TGTGCCAGCAGTCCAGGTTGGCGGGGGGAGGCCAATGAGCAGTTCTTC
J: TRBJ2-1
D: TRBD2
size: -
V: TRBV27

CDR3: CASSPRLAGGSETQYF
DNA: TGTGCCAGTAGTCCCCGACTAGCGGGAGGGTCGGAGACCCAGTACTTC
J: TRBJ2-5
D: TRBD2
size: -
V: TRBV19

CDR3: CASSLGNSVTYEQYF
DNA: TGCGCCAGCAGCTTGGGTAATAGCGTTACCTACGAGCAGTACTTC
J: TRBJ2-7
D: -
size: few
V: TRBV5-1

CDR3: CASSETGTDSNQPQHF
DNA: TGTGCCAGTAGTGAAACCGGGACAGATAGCAATCAGCCCCAGCATTTT
J: TRBJ1-5
D: TRBD1
size: -
V: TRBV19

CDR3: CASSLDGGRSFSTDTQYF
DNA: TGTGCCAGCAGCTTGGACGGGGGTCGGTCCTTTAGCACAGATACGCAGTATTTT
J: TRBJ2-3
D: -
size: -
V: TRBV7-8

CDR3: CASSPTRDTYGYTF
DNA: TGTGCCAGCTCACCAACTCGGGACACCTATGGCTACACCTTC
J: TRBJ1-2
D: -
size: -
V: TRBV18

CDR3: CASSDVTGYQPQHF
DNA: TGTGCCAGCAGTGACGTGACAGGTTATCAGCCCCAGCATTTT
J: TRBJ1-5
D: -
size: -
V: TRBV6-4

CDR3: CASISAGAHQETQYF
DNA: TGTGCCAGCATCTCCGCGGGAGCCCACCAAGAGACCCAGTACTTC
J: TRBJ2-5
D: TRBD2
size: -
V: TRBV28

CDR3: CASRAVNTEAFF
DNA: TGTGCCAGCAGGGCGGTAAACACTGAAGCTTTCTTT
J: TRBJ1-1
D: -
size: -
V: TRBV2

CDR3: CATSRGWGGTTEAFF
DNA: TGTGCCACCAGCAGAGGGTGGGGGGGAACCACTGAAGCTTTCTTT
J: TRBJ1-1
D: -
size: -
V: TRBV15

CDR3: CASSVGDSSYEQYF
DNA: TGTGCCAGCAGCGTAGGGGACAGCTCCTACGAGCAGTACTTC
J: TRBJ2-7
D: TRBD1
size: few
V: TRBV9

CDR3: CASSTGRKNTEAFF
DNA: TGTGCCAGTAGTACAGGCAGAAAGAACACTGAAGCTTTCTTT
J: TRBJ1-1
D: -
size: -
V: TRBV19

CDR3: CTSSRGHRYQETQYF
DNA: TGCACCAGCAGCCGGGGACACCGGTACCAAGAGACCCAGTACTTC
J: TRBJ2-5
D: -
size: -
V: TRBV1

CDR3: CASSRGTYEQYF
DNA: TGTGCCAGCAGCCGAGGGACCTACGAGCAGTACTTC
J: TRBJ2-7
D: -
size: -
V: TRBV7-9

CDR3: CASSYRPGTSFNEQFF
DNA: TGTGCCAGCAGTTACCGGCCCGGGACTAGCTTCAATGAGCAGTTCTTC
J: TRBJ2-1
D: TRBD2
size: -
V: TRBV6-2/TRBV6-3

CDR3: CASSPGGGGQPQHF
DNA: TGTGCCAGCAGCCCGGGGGGGGGCGGTCAGCCCCAGCATTTT
J: TRBJ1-5
D: -
size: few
V: TRBV5-5

CDR3: CASSGQRYTEAFF
DNA: TGTGCCAGTAGTGGGCAGAGATACACTGAAGCTTTCTTT
J: TRBJ1-1
D: -
size: -
V: TRBV19

CDR3: CSASGRTVANEKLFF
DNA: TGCAGTGCTAGTGGTCGGACTGTGGCTAATGAAAAACTGTTTTTT
J: TRBJ1-4
D: -
size: -
V: TRBV20-1

CDR3: CASSGDISGNTIYF
DNA: TGTGCCAGCAGTGGGGACATCTCTGGAAACACCATATATTTT
J: TRBJ1-3
D: -
size: -
V: TRBV2

CDR3: CATSSASDRGNGYTF
DNA: TGTGCCACCAGCAGTGCCTCCGACAGGGGGAATGGCTACACCTTC
J: TRBJ1-2
D: TRBD1
size: few
V: TRBV15